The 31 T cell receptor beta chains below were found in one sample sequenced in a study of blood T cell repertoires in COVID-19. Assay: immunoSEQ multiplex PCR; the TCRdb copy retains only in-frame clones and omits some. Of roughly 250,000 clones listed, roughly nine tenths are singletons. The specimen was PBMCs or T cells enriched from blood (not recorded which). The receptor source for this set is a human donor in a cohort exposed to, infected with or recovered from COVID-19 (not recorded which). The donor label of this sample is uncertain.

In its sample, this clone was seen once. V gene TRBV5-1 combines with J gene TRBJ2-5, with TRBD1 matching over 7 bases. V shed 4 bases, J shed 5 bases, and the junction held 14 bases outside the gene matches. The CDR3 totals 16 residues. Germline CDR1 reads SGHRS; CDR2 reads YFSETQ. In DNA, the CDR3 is TGCGCCAGCAGCCGCGGACAGGCGGAATTTTACGAGACCCAGTACTTC. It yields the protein CASSRGQAEFYETQYF.

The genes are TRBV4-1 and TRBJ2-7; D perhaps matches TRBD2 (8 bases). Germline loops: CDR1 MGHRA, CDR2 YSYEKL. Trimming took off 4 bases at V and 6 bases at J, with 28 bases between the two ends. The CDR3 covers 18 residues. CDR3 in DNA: TGCGCCAGCAGCCCCTACAGGGGAGAAGGCGGGGGGCGGCCCGAGCAGTACTTC. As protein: CASSPYRGEGGGRPEQYF.

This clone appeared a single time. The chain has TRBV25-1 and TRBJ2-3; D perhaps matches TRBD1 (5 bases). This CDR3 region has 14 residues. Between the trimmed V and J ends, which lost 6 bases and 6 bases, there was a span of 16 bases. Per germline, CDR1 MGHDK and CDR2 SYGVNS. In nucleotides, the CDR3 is TGTGCCAGCAGGAGACAGTCTGGTATTGATACGCAGTATTTT. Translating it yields CASRRQSGIDTQYF. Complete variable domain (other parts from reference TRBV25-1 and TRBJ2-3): EADIYQTPRYLVIGTGKKITLECSQTMGHDKMYWYQQDPGMELHLIHYSYGVNSTEKGDLSSESTVSRIRTEHFPLTLESARPSHTSQYLCASRRQSGIDTQYFGPGTRLTVL.

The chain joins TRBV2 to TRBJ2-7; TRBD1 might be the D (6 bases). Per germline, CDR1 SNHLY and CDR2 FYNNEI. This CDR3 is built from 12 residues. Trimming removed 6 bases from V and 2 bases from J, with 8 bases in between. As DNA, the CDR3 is TGTGCCAGCAGACAGGGACCCTACGAGCAGTACTTC. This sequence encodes CASRQGPYEQYF. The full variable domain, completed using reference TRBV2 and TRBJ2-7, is EPEVTQTPSHQVTQMGQEVILRCVPISNHLYFYWYRQILGQKVEFLVSFYNNEISEKSEIFDDQFSVERPDGSNFTLKIRSTKLEDSAMYFCASRQGPYEQYFGPGTRLTVT.

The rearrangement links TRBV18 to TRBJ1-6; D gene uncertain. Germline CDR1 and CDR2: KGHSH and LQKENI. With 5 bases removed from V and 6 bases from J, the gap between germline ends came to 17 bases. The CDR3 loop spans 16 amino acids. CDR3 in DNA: TGTGCCAGCTCAGCTAGTCCCTTAGCGGGTAATTCACCCCTCCACTTT. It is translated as CASSASPLAGNSPLHF.

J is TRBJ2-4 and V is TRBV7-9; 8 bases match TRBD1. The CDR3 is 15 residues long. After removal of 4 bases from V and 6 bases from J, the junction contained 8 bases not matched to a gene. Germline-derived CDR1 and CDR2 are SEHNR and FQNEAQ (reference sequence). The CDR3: CASSSNRDRRNIQYF. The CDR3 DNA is TGTGCCAGCAGCTCCAACCGGGACAGGAGAAACATTCAGTACTTC.

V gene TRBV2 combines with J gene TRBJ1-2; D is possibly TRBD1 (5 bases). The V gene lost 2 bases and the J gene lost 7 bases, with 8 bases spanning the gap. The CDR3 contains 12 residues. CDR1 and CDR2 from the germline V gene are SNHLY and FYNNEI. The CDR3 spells CASSESRVGYTF. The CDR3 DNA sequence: TGTGCCAGCAGTGAAAGCAGGGTTGGCTACACCTTC.

The DNA of the CDR3 is TGTGCCAGCAGCGTACAGGGGGCTGGCTACGAGCAGTACTTC. It codes for CASSVQGAGYEQYF. The gene calls are TRBV9 and TRBJ2-7; 8 bases match TRBD1. Germline V gene data show CDR1 as SGDLS and CDR2 as YYNGEE. The CDR3 has 14 residues. The ends lost 1 base at V and 3 bases at J; junction bases unmatched: 3. Full variable domain (rest looked up from reference TRBV9 and TRBJ2-7): DSGVTQTPKHLITATGQRVTLRCSPRSGDLSVYWYQQSLDQGLQFLIQYYNGEERAKGNILERFSAQQFPDLHSELNLSSLELGDSALYFCASSVQGAGYEQYFGPGTRLTVT.

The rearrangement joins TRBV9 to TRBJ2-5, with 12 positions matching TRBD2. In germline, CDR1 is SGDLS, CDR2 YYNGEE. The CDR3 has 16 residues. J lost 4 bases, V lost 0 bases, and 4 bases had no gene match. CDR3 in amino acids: CASSVAASGGVETQYF. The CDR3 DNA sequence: TGTGCCAGCAGCGTAGCGGCTAGCGGGGGGGTAGAGACCCAGTACTTC.

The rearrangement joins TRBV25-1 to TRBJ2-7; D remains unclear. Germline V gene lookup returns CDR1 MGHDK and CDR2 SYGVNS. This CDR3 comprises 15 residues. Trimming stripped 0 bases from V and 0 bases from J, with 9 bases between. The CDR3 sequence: CASSEYKHASYEQYF. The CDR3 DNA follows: TGTGCCAGCAGTGAATACAAGCATGCCTCCTACGAGCAGTACTTC.

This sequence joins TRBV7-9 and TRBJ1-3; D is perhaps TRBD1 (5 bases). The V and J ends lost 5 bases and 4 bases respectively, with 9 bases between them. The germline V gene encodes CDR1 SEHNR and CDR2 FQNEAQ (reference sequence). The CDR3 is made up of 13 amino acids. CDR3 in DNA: TGTGCCAGCAGCGGACGACAGGGAAACACCATATATTTT. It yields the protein CASSGRQGNTIYF.

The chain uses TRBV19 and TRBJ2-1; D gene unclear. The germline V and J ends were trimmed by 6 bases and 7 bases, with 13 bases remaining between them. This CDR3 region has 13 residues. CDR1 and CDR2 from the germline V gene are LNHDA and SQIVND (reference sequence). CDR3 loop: CASSPLLPNEQFF. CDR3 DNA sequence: TGTGCCAGTAGCCCACTATTACCAAATGAGCAGTTCTTC.

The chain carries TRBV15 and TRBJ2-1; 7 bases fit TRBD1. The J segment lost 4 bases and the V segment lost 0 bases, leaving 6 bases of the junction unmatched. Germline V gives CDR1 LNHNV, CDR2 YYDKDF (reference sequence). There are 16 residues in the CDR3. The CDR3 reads CATSRDSPGQYNEQFF. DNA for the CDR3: TGTGCCACCAGCAGAGACTCGCCGGGACAGTACAATGAGCAGTTCTTC.

The CDR3 bases are TGTGCCAGCAGCCAAGATCTGGGCGGGACCCAGCCCCAGCATTTT. It translates to CASSQDLGGTQPQHF. The chain has TRBV3-1 (or the pseudogene TRBV3-2) and TRBJ1-5, with D possibly TRBD1 on 5 matching bases. Germline V gives CDR1 LGHDT, CDR2 YNNKEL (reference sequence). Trimming pared 0 bases from V and 7 bases from J, leaving 13 bases between. This CDR3 has 15 amino acids.

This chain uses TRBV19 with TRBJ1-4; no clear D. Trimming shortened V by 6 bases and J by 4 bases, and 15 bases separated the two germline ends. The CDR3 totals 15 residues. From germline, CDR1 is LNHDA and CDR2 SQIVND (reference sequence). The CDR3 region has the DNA TGTGCCAGTAGCCCCCTGGGAGGCCTTAATGAAAAACTGTTTTTT. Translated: CASSPLGGLNEKLFF.

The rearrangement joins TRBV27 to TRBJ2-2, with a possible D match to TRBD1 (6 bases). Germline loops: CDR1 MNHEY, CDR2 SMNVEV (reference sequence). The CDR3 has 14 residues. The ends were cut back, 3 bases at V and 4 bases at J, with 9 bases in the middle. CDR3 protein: CASSLGAATGELFF. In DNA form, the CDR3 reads TGTGCCAGCAGTTTGGGGGCGGCCACCGGGGAGCTGTTTTTT.

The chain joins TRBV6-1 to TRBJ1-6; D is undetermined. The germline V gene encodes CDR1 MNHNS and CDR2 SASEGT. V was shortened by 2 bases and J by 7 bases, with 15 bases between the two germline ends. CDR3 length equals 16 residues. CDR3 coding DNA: TGTGCCAGCAGTGAAAGAATGGAGTTTCGGAATTCACCCCTCCACTTT. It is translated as CASSERMEFRNSPLHF.

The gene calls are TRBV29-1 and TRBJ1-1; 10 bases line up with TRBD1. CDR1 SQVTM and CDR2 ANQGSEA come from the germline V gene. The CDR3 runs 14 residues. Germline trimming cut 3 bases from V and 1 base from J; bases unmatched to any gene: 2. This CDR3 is CSVEGDRGNTEAFF. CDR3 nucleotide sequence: TGCAGCGTTGAGGGGGACAGGGGGAACACTGAAGCTTTCTTT.

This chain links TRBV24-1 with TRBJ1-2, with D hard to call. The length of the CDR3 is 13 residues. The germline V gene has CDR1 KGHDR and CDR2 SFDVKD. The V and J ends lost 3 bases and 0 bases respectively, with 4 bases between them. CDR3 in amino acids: CATSDPSNYGYTF. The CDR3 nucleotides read TGTGCCACCAGTGATCCCTCTAACTATGGCTACACCTTC.

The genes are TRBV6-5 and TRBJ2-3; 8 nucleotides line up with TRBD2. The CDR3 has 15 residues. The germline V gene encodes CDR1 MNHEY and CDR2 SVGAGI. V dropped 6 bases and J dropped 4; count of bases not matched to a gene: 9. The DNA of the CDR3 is TGTGCCAGCAGGCTACTTGCGGGGGGTGCAGATACGCAGTATTTT. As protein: CASRLLAGGADTQYF.

The CDR3 protein is CATSDLNTGSGPGDEQFF. The CDR3 coding sequence is TGTGCCACCAGTGATTTGAATACGGGCAGCGGTCCTGGGGATGAGCAGTTCTTC. This chain connects TRBV24-1 to TRBJ2-1, with D tentatively TRBD2 (5 bases). The germline V and J ends were trimmed by 0 bases and 8 bases, with 22 bases remaining between them. The germline gives CDR1 KGHDR, CDR2 SFDVKD. The CDR3 consists of 18 residues.

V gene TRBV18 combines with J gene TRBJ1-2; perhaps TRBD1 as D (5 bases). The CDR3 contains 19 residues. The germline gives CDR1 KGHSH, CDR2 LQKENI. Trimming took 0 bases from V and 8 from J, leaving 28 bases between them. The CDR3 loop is CASSPPSAGRGKFYYGYTF. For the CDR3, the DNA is TGTGCCAGCTCACCACCTTCAGCAGGGCGGGGGAAGTTCTATTACGGCTACACCTTC.

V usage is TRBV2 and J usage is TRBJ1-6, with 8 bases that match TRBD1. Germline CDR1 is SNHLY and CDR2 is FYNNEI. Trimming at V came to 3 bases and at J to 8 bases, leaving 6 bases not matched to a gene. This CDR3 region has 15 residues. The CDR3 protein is CASSDLQGVDSPLHF. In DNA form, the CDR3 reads TGTGCCAGCAGTGACCTACAGGGGGTGGATTCACCCCTCCACTTT.

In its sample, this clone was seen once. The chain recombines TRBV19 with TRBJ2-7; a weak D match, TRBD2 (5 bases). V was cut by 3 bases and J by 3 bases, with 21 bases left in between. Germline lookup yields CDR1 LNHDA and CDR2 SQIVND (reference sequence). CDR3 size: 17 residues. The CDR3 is CASSIAGAGGHLYEQYF. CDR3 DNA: TGTGCCAGTAGTATCGCGGGCGCAGGCGGGCACCTCTACGAGCAGTACTTC.

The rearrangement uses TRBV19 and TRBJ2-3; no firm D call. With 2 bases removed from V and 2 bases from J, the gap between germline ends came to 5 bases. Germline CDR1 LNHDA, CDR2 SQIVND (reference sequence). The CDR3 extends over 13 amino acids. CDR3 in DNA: TGTGCCAGTAGTATACAGGACACAGATACGCAGTATTTT. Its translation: CASSIQDTDTQYF.

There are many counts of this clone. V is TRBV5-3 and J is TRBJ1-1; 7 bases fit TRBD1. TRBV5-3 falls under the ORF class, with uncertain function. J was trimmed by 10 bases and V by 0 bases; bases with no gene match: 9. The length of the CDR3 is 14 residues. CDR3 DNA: TGTGCCAGAAGCTTGGATAGACAGGGTGGAAGAGCTTTCTTT. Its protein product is CARSLDRQGGRAFF.

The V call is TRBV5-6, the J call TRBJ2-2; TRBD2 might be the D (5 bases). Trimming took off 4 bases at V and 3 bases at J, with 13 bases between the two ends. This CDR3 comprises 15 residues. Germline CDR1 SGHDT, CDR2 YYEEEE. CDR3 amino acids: CASSHRPGDTGELFF. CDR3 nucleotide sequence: TGTGCCAGCAGCCACCGGCCCGGGGACACCGGGGAGCTGTTTTTT.

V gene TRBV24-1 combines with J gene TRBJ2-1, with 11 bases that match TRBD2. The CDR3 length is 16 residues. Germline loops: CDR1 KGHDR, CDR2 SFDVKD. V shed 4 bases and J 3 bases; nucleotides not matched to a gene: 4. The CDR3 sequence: CATSESGTSGYNEQFF. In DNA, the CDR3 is TGTGCCACCAGTGAAAGCGGGACTAGCGGCTACAATGAGCAGTTCTTC.

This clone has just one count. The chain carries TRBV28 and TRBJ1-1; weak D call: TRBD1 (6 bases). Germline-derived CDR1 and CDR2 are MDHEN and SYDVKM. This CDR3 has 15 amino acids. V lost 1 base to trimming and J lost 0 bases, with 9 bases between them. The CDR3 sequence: CASSLFGGLNTEAFF. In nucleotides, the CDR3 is TGTGCCAGCAGTTTATTTGGGGGCCTGAACACTGAAGCTTTCTTT. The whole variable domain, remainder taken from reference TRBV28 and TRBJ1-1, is DVKVTQSSRYLVKRTGEKVFLECVQDMDHENMFWYRQDPGLGLRLIYFSYDVKMKEKGDIPEGYSVSREKKERFSLILESASTNQTSMYLCASSLFGGLNTEAFFGQGTRLTVV.

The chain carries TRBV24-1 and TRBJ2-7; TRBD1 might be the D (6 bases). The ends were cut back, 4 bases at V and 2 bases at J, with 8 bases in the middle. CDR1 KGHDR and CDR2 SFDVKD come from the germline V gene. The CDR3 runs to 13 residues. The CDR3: CATSDRGAYEQYF. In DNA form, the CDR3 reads TGTGCCACCAGTGACAGGGGTGCCTACGAGCAGTACTTC.

The CDR3 DNA reads TGTGCCAGCAGCTTAGGTGGGCTCTATGGCTACACCTTC. Translation gives CASSLGGLYGYTF. This rearrangement joins TRBV11-2 to TRBJ1-2; no reliable D call. V lost 1 base and J 4 bases, leaving 7 bases between the germline ends. Germline V gene lookup returns CDR1 SGHAT and CDR2 FQNNGV. CDR3 length: 13 residues.